Below, one TCR beta chain is given with its context. Its antigen is unknown. Some clones are missing from TCRdb's copy, which holds only in-frame ones; the method was immunoSEQ multiplex PCR. Among tens of thousands of clones listed, around four fifths were seen once. These data come from a study of PD-L1 blockade in urothelial cancer. Turning to the study itself: Timepoints chosen for blood analysis were 3 weeks (second dose) and 6 weeks after treatment start. Study outcomes and limitations: Better survival was predicted by below-median pretreatment blood TCR clonality.

The V segment lost 6 bases and the J segment 5 bases; nucleotides outside the gene matches: 3. This CDR3 has 13 residues. The V gene's germline CDR1 is ENHRY and CDR2 SYGVKD. This specimen was PBMCs, taken around atezolizumab (anti-PD-L1) treatment. The clonotype originates from a man in his fifties or sixties with urothelial cancer. This chain links TRBV10-3 with TRBJ1-5, with TRBD1 identical over 8 bases. Here the CDR3 reads CAISGTGDQPQHF. CDR3 DNA sequence: TGTGCCATCAGCGGGACAGGAGATCAGCCCCAGCATTTT.